The clone carrying this T cell receptor (beta chain) has just a few counts. Its target is not known. TCRdb redid the calling of the reads with MiXCR, one entry per CDR3 protein. The data hold 60,000 to 70,000 distinct CDR3 sequences, with 49% observed a single time. This record belongs to a study of type 1 regulatory T cells. Overall study: T-allo10 is an in vitro-generated, Tr1-enriched CD4 T cell product specific for alloantigen. Points from the study as a whole: Compared with non-Tr1 cells, Tr1 cells showed a narrower TCR repertoire.

The CDR3 runs to 12 residues. Per the germline V gene, CDR1 is DFQATT and CDR2 is SNEGSKA (reference sequence). V was cut by 1 base and J by 4 bases, with 5 bases left in between. The source is a human donor in good health. This chain connects TRBV20-1 to TRBJ1-5; D remains ambiguous. Material: cultured non-Tr1 T cells, either the whole culture or a sorted T cell fraction (not recorded which). The CDR3 reads CSARAGNQPQHF. In nucleotides, the CDR3 is TGCAGTGCTAGAGCCGGGAATCAGCCCCAGCATTTT.